This TCR beta chain was captured in a study of T cell responses to AZD1222 COVID-19 vaccine (dated by TCRdb to about 2021). With respect to the entire study: A total of 230 to 250 trial participants underwent TCR sequencing, of whom nearly 210 had received two doses of AZD1222 and approximately 26 had received two doses of the MenACWY control vaccine. Enrollment into the trials was organized by age into subgroups of 18-55, 56-69 and 70-plus years, and those subgroups contained 148, 28 and 57 TCR-sequenced participants, respectively.

The CDR3 regions of human TCRbeta chains were analyzed by immunosequencing. In the paper's pipeline: TCRs in the repertoires were compared against a reference library of SARS-CoV-2-specific TCRs that had been generated with the MIRA antigen-specificity platform. Breadth meant the fraction of unique TCRs that were SARS-CoV-2-associated, whereas depth meant the fraction of total T cells that were SARS-CoV-2-associated. Using the MIRA data, each spike-specific TCR was mapped to the spike region that the TCR reacts to and placed in a CD4 or CD8 class. Log10-transformed breadth and depth values were compared by one-way ANOVA with Sidak's multiple comparisons tests. What TCRdb holds here is the immuneACCESS table cut down to in-frame rearrangements. Part of the clones is not present; checked against another copy, under half of the missing clones reflect an unresolved V gene, and the others are unexplained. The V and J calls and clone size are taken from that table; D and trimming were inferred from the DNA. This sample gives tens of thousands of clones in total; 88% of them show up just once. The ten largest clones take up 10% of the sample.

The time point label, read with the paper, signifies: baseline before first vaccination. The meaning of the sample's treatment or condition label: meningococcal conjugate vaccine given as trial control. Vaccinee samples were obtained from the UK trials COV001 and COV002, which included a single-blind randomized controlled phase 2/3 trial of AZD1222 (ChAdOx1 nCoV-19) in healthy adults. Trial participant PBMC samples were collected at day 0 and day 28 after the second dose for TCRbeta chain sequencing. As to this clone: This receptor's antigen is unknown. Base qualities are not provided; no much larger clone lies one nucleotide away.

Beyond this particular receptor, the publication reports: Conclusions about previously exposed vaccinees are limited because only a handful of AZD1222 recipients were SARS-CoV-2 seropositive at baseline. The whole spike protein was spanned by vaccine-associated CD4 TCRs, and dominant responses were seen in regions 160-218 and 743-854. A significant rise in spike-specific TCR breadth and depth was observed after two AZD1222 doses relative to day 0 and relative to MenACWY recipients. In the small 56-69-year group, the increase in depth fell short of significance, most likely because of low power. Because no day 14 peak-response samples were available, the repertoires could be characterized only after the peak T cell response. Participants were mostly white British, with more females than males. The authors suggested clonal diversity may have been underestimated. Reportedly, close to half of the unique spike-specific TCRs recognized epitopes lying outside the regions that are mutated in the B.1.351 and B.1.1.7 variants.

The TCR was taken from an adult in good health. The specimen was peripheral blood, collected on day 0 of MenACWY control vaccination.

The CDR3: CASSQEKIQGIYNEQFF. The sequence in DNA is TGTGCCAGCAGCCAAGAAAAGATTCAGGGAATCTACAATGAGCAGTTCTTC. This chain joins TRBV4-2 to TRBJ2-1; the D gene is possibly TRBD1, with 5 bases matching. The CDR3, from cysteine to phenylalanine, totals 17 residues. Only the CDR3 part of the read is kept: 51 bases, read in frame from the first base. V and J lose 0 bases and 3 bases, and a span of 15 bases separates them. Sequences LGHNA (CDR1) and YNFKEQ (CDR2) are obtained from the germline V gene.